The clone carrying this TCR beta chain showed up many times. What it binds is unknown. TCRdb independently ran MiXCR on the 5' RACE reads; one entry per CDR3 protein. The sample contains roughly 15,000 distinct CDR3 sequences, over 3.5% of which appear only once. Time point specified: sample taken at primary tumor resection. Sequencing of whole RNA from tumor, nontumor lung or frozen PBMC involved no sorting. These data belong to a study of spatial heterogeneity in lung cancer. There are 13 residues in the CDR3. V was cut by 4 bases and J by 0 bases, with 4 bases left in between. Germline V lookup: CDR1 SNHLY, CDR2 FYNNEI. Study conclusions and caveats: Counts that tracked tumor mutation counts were those of expanded intratumoral alpha and beta TCRs.

The TCR originated in a female donor with early-stage non-small cell lung cancer. Material: lung tumor tissue, obtained at surgery. The gene calls are TRBV2 and TRBJ1-3, with no clear D. CDR3: CASSVSSGNTIYF. The CDR3 region has the DNA TGTGCCAGCAGTGTCAGCTCTGGAAACACCATATATTTT.